This entry features one TCR beta chain sequence. The source of the sample is a study of brain metastases from non-small cell lung cancer. Clones were read by immunoSEQ multiplex PCR, and TCRdb kept only the in-frame ones, dropping some. Found here are roughly 14,000 clones, about four fifths of them singletons; the top ten hold under 8.5%. Germline V gene lookup returns CDR1 WSHSY and CDR2 SAAADI. V gave up 5 bases and J gave up 4 bases; unmatched junction bases: 7. The CDR3 spans 14 residues. This receptor was obtained from a donor aged 40 or older with non-small cell lung cancer. Sequenced: primary lung tumor tissue. The chain combines TRBV10-2 with TRBJ2-7; 8 positions match TRBD2. This CDR3 is CASSRGAGGYEQYV. The CDR3 DNA reads TGCGCCAGCAGTCGGGGGGCGGGGGGTTACGAGCAGTACGTC.